The 8 T cell receptor beta chains listed next were all sequenced from one sample in a study of blood T cell repertoires in COVID-19 (dated by TCRdb to 2019 to 2021). Library generation was performed with the immunoSEQ multiplex PCR assay. The immuneACCESS repertoire file appears here via TCRdb, limited to in-frame rearrangements. These files lack a portion of the clones; in checked studies, under half of the deficit traces to unresolved V genes, and the cause of the others is not known. The sample table holds around 150,000 clones, of which approximately 86% were seen once. The top ten clones comprise around 7% of the sample. Input material: peripheral blood. These receptors came from a woman in her thirties or forties with COVID-19, enrolled during active disease.

J is TRBJ2-1 and V is TRBV27, with 7 nucleotides matching TRBD2. With 3 bases clipped from V and 4 bases from J, the junction kept 6 bases outside the gene matches. The CDR3 extends over 15 amino acids. CDR1 and CDR2 from the germline V gene are MNHEY and SMNVEV (reference sequence). CDR3 region: CASSLRRERYNEQFF. The CDR3 bases are TGTGCCAGCAGTTTGAGGCGGGAGAGGTACAATGAGCAGTTCTTC.

The V and J genes are TRBV5-5 and TRBJ1-4, with D tentatively TRBD1 (5 bases). This CDR3 has 16 amino acids. V was shortened by 4 bases and J by 4 bases, with 17 bases between the two germline ends. CDR1 is SGHKS and CDR2 is YYEKEE in the germline V gene (reference sequence). The CDR3 DNA follows: TGTGCCAGCAGCCCTACACCAAAGGGGCGTAATGAAAAACTGTTTTTT. This encodes CASSPTPKGRNEKLFF.

In this sample, this clone turned up many times. The V and J genes are TRBV14 and TRBJ2-7, with D possibly TRBD1 on 6 matching bases. CDR3 length: 14 residues. From germline, CDR1 is SGHDN and CDR2 FVKESK. The V end was cut by 2 bases, the J end by 3 bases, with 11 bases between. CDR3 bases: TGTGCCAGCAGCCAAAAGAGGGGGATCTACGAGCAGTACTTC. Translation: CASSQKRGIYEQYF.

This clone was seen at least ten times. The gene calls are TRBV14 and TRBJ2-5; a weak D match, TRBD2 (6 bases). The CDR3 spans 15 residues. Germline V CDR1 and CDR2: SGHDN, FVKESK. V was shortened by 4 bases and J by 4 bases, with 16 bases between the two germline ends. The CDR3 loop reads CASSPTPRRGETQYF. CDR3 in DNA: TGTGCCAGCAGCCCTACGCCCCGGCGGGGAGAGACCCAGTACTTC.

This chain uses TRBV10-1 with TRBJ2-7; perhaps TRBD2 as D (5 bases). The CDR3 covers 18 residues. V lost 3 bases and J lost 3, with 24 bases in between. Per the germline V gene, CDR1 is WNHNN and CDR2 is SYGVQD (reference sequence). The CDR3 region is CASSDQVSGPRGIYEQYF. CDR3 bases: TGCGCCAGCAGTGACCAAGTTAGTGGTCCTCGAGGGATCTACGAGCAGTACTTC.

The chain uses TRBV30 and TRBJ1-1, with 8 bases identical to TRBD1. CDR3 length: 15 amino acids. V dropped 5 bases and J dropped 2; count of bases not matched to a gene: 10. Germline loops: CDR1 GTSNPN, CDR2 SVGIG (reference sequence). The CDR3 protein is CAWQFTGTGNTEAFF. The CDR3 region has the DNA TGTGCCTGGCAGTTTACCGGGACAGGTAACACTGAAGCTTTCTTT.

The chain combines TRBV4-2 with TRBJ1-6, with D possibly being TRBD1 (5 bases). The germline gives CDR1 LGHNA, CDR2 YNFKEQ. V was cut by 5 bases and J by 7 bases, with 15 bases left in between. The CDR3 runs to 15 residues. The CDR3 region is CASSNPGVVNSPLHF. CDR3 in DNA: TGTGCCAGCAGCAATCCGGGGGTAGTGAATTCACCCCTCCACTTT.

This chain uses TRBV3-1 (or the pseudogene TRBV3-2) with TRBJ1-6, with D maybe TRBD1 (5 bases). The CDR3 is 15 amino acids. From germline, CDR1 is LGHDT and CDR2 YNNKEL (reference sequence). The ends were cut back, 2 bases at V and 7 bases at J, with 12 bases in the middle. CDR3 bases: TGTGCCAGCAGCCAACGCGGGGGGACCAATTCACCCCTCCACTTT. Its protein product is CASSQRGGTNSPLHF.